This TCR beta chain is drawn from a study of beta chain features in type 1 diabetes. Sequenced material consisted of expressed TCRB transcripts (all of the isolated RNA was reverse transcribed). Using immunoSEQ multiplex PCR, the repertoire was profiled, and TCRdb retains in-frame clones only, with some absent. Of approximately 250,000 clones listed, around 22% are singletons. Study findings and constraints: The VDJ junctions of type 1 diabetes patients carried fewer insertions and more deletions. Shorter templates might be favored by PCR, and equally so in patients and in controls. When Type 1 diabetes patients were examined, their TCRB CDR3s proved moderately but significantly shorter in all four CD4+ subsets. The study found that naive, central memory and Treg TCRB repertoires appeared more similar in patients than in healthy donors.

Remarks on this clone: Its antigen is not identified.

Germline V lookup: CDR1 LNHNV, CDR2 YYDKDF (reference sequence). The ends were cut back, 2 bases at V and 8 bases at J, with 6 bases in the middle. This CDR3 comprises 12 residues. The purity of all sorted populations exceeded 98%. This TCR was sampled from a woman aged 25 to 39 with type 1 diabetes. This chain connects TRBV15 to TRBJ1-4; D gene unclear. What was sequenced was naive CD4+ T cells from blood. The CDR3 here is CATSRPTEKLFF. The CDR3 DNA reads TGTGCCACCAGCAGACCTACGGAAAAACTGTTTTTT.